This entry features one T cell receptor beta chain sequence. Its antigen is not known. Repertoires were generated with immunoSEQ multiplex PCR, while TCRdb's copy carries only in-frame clones and drops some. The table shows some 80,000 clones, with around 85% occurring only once. The data are from a study of T cell responses to AZD1222 COVID-19 vaccine. The overall study: Second-dose intervals of approximately 4 or approximately 12 weeks were pooled. Broader study findings: Reportedly, nearly half the spike-specific TCRs target unmutated variant regions. It should be noted that donors were predominantly white British and more often female, and clonal diversity was possibly underestimated. No repertoire was sampled before or during the peak T cell response, only after it.

Trimming shortened V by 1 base and J by 1 base, and 13 bases separated the two germline ends. The CDR3 length is 16 residues. Germline V CDR1 and CDR2: MNHEY, SVGAGI. V usage is TRBV6-5 and J usage is TRBJ1-2; possibly TRBD1 for D (5 bases). Sequencing was performed on peripheral blood, taken on day 0 of AZD1222 vaccination. This sequence originates from an adult in good health. This CDR3 is CASSYYPKGNNYGYTF. CDR3 coding DNA: TGTGCCAGCAGTTACTATCCGAAGGGGAATAACTATGGCTACACCTTC.